This T cell receptor (beta chain) was captured by sequencing in a study of early T cells in non-severe SARS-CoV-2 infection. Study in general: With bulk RNA from unsorted whole blood as input, sequencing yielded unpaired chains. Broader study findings: Using VDJdb, the matching emphasized anti-spike CD8 responses while missing private and CD4 specificities.

Unique molecular identifiers were affixed to single, distinct cDNA molecules. Via MiXCR, TCRdb re-called the 5' RACE reads, giving one row per CDR3 protein. The sample has around 26,000 distinct CDR3 sequences, about 4.8% seen once; the top ten hold roughly 6.7%. Notes on this clonotype: Its antigen is not known.

The J segment lost 0 bases and the V segment lost 10 bases, leaving 7 bases of the junction unmatched. The CDR3 contains 14 residues. The sequence was obtained from an adult who was a healthcare worker with PCR-confirmed SARS-CoV-2 infection or an uninfected control (not recorded which). The chain is built from TRBV12-3 or TRBV12-4 and TRBJ2-3; 7 bases map to TRBD2. The sample was whole blood. In DNA, the CDR3 is TGTGCCACCGAAGAGCGGGGCAGCACAGATACGCAGTATTTT. Translated, it gives CATEERGSTDTQYF.